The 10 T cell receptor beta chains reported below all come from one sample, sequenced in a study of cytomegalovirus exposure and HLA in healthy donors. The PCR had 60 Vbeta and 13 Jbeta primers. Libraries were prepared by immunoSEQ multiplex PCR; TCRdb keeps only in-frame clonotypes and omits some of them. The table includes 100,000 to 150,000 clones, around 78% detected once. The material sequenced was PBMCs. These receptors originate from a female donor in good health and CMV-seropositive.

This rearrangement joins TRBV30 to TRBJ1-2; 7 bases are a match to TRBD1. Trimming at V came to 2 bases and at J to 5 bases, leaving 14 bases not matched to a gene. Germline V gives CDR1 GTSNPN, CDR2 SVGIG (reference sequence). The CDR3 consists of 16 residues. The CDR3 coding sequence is TGTGCCTGGAGTTTTCCCCTTGGACAGGCGCGGTATGGCTACACCTTC. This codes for CAWSFPLGQARYGYTF.

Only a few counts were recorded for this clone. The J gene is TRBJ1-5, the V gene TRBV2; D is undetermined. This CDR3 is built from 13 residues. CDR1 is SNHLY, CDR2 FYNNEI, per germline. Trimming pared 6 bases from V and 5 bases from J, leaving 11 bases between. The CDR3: CASSPERDQPQHF. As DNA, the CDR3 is TGTGCCAGCAGCCCGGAGAGGGATCAGCCCCAGCATTTT.

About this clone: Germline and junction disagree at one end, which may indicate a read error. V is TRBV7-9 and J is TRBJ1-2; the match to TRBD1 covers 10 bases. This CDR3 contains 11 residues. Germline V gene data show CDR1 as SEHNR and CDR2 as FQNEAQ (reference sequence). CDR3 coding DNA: TGTGCCAGCAGCTCCGGGACAGGGGAGGCCTTC. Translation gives CASSSGTGEAF. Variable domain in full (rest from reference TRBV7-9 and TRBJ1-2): DTGVSQNPRHKITKRGQNVTFRCDPISEHNRLYWYRQTLGQGPEFLTYFQNEAQLEKSRLLSDRFSAERPKGSFSTLEIQRTEQGDSAMYLCASSSGTGEAFGSGTRLTVV.

The CDR3 region is CASSSSGTGSGGYTF. The CDR3 coding sequence is TGTGCCAGCAGCTCATCCGGGACAGGGTCCGGTGGCTACACCTTC. This chain connects TRBV7-8 to TRBJ1-2, with TRBD1 matching over 9 bases. The CDR3 has 15 amino acids. The junction had 10 bases not matched to a gene; V was cut back by 4 bases and J by 7 bases. From germline, CDR1 is SGHVS and CDR2 FQNEAQ.

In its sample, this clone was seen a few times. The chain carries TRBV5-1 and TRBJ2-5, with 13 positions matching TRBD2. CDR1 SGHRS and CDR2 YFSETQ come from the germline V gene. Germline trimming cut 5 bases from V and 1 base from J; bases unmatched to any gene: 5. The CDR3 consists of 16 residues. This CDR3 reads CASRETSGGAQETQYF. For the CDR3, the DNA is TGCGCCAGCAGGGAAACTAGCGGGGGGGCCCAAGAGACCCAGTACTTC.

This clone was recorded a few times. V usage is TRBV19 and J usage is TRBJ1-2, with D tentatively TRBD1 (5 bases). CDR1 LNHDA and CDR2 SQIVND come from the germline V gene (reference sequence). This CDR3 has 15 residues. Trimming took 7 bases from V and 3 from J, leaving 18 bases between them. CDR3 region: CASTTDSYGDYGYTF. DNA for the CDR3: TGTGCCAGTACCACCGACAGCTATGGGGACTATGGCTACACCTTC.

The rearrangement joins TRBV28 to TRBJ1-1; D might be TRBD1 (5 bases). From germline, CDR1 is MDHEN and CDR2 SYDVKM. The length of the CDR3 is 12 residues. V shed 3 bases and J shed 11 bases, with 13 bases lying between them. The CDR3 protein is CASSLGPRAAFF. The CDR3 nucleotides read TGTGCCAGCAGTTTGGGGCCCAGGGCTGCTTTCTTT. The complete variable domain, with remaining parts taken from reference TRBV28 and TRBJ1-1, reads DVKVTQSSRYLVKRTGEKVFLECVQDMDHENMFWYRQDPGLGLRLIYFSYDVKMKEKGDIPEGYSVSREKKERFSLILESASTNQTSMYLCASSLGPRAAFFGQGTRLTVV.

The CDR3 loop is CASSEPAGLAKTDTQYF. CDR3 nucleotides: TGTGCCAGCAGTGAACCGGCCGGACTAGCGAAAACAGATACGCAGTATTTT. V gene TRBV6-4 combines with J gene TRBJ2-3; 9 nucleotides match TRBD2. Losses at the gene ends were 3 bases for V and 3 bases for J; bases not matched to a gene: 10. Per the germline V gene, CDR1 is MRHNA and CDR2 is SNTAGT. This CDR3 has 17 amino acids.

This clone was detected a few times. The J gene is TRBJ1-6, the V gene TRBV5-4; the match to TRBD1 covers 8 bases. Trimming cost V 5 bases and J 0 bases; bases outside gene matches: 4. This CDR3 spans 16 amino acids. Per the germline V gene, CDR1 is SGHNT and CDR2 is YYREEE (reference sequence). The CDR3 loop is CASSRQGSSYNSPLHF. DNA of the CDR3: TGTGCCAGCAGTCGACAGGGGAGCTCCTATAATTCACCCCTCCACTTT.

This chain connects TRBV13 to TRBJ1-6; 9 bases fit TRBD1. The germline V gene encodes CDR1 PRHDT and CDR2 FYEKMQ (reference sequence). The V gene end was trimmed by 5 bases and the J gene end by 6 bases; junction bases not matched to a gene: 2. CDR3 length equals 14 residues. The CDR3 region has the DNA TGTGCCAGCAGCAGGGACAGGGCTAATTCACCCCTCCACTTT. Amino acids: CASSRDRANSPLHF. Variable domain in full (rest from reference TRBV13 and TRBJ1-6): AAGVIQSPRHLIKEKRETATLKCYPIPRHDTVYWYQQGPGQDPQFLISFYEKMQSDKGSIPDRFSAQQFSDYHSELNMSSLELGDSALYFCASSRDRANSPLHFGNGTRLTVT.